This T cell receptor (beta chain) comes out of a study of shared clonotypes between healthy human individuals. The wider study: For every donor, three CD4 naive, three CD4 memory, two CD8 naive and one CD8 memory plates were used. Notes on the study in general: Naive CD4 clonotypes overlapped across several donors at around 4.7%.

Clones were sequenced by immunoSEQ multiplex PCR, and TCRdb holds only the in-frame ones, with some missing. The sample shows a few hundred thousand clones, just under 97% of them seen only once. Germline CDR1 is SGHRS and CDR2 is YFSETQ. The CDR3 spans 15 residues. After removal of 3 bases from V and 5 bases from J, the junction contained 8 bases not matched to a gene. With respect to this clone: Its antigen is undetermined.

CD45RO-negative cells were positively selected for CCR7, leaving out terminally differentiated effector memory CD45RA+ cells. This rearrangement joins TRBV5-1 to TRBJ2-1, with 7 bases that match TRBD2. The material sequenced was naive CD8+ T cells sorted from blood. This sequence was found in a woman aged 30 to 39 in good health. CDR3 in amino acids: CASSSDSGVDNEQFF. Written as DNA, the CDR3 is TGCGCCAGCAGCTCTGACAGCGGGGTCGACAATGAGCAGTTCTTC.